The next 19 T cell receptor beta chains were all read from a single sample in a study of spatial heterogeneity in lung cancer. The time point: sample taken at primary tumor resection. These receptors' targets are unknown. Study-wide points: Expanded intratumoral alpha and beta TCR counts tracked tumor mutation counts.

Via MiXCR, TCRdb re-called the 5' RACE reads, giving one row per CDR3 protein. The sample holds thousands of distinct CDR3 sequences, 7.8% seen once. Specimen: lung tumor tissue, collected at surgery. The receptors shown here come from a female donor with early-stage non-small cell lung cancer.

By share, this clonotype ranks as medium-sized. This chain's CDR3 is CASRDTNTGELFF. The CDR3 DNA reads as TGTGCCAGCAGGGACACCAACACCGGGGAGCTGTTTTTT. The chain recombines TRBV6-5 with TRBJ2-2; possibly TRBD1 for D (5 bases). The germline CDR1 and CDR2 sequences are MNHEY and SVGAGI. The CDR3 has 13 amino acids. The V and J ends lost 6 bases and 2 bases respectively, with 7 bases between them.

This clonotype was counted ten times or more. The CDR3 here is CASSKVGQGALSGANVLTF. CDR3 in DNA: TGTGCCAGTAGTAAAGTAGGACAGGGGGCACTATCTGGGGCCAACGTCCTGACTTTC. This chain joins TRBV19 and TRBJ2-6; 11 nucleotides agree with TRBD1. V lost 4 bases, J lost 1 base, and 9 bases stayed unmatched. From germline, CDR1 is LNHDA and CDR2 SQIVND (reference sequence). The length of the CDR3 is 19 residues.

This clonotype was detected ten times or more. The V gene is TRBV18, the J gene TRBJ1-4; D remains unclear. The germline CDR1 and CDR2 sequences are KGHSH and LQKENI. Trimming shortened V by 1 base and J by 6 bases, and 12 bases separated the two germline ends. This CDR3 comprises 15 residues. The CDR3 nucleotides are TGTGCCAGCTCACCACAGGGAATAGTTGATGAAAAACTGTTTTTT. This sequence encodes CASSPQGIVDEKLFF.

This clonotype ranks as large. The chain employs TRBV5-1 and TRBJ1-2, with 7 bases that match TRBD1. The CDR3 spans 16 residues. After removal of 1 base from V and 0 bases from J, the junction contained 6 bases not matched to a gene. Per the germline V gene, CDR1 is SGHRS and CDR2 is YFSETQ. The CDR3 DNA reads as TGCGCCAGCAGCTTGTACGGGACAGAAGCTAACTATGGCTACACCTTC. It is translated as CASSLYGTEANYGYTF.

At least ten counts were recorded for this clonotype. The genes are TRBV7-2 and TRBJ1-6, with D perhaps TRBD1 (5 bases). Germline V lookup: CDR1 SGHTA, CDR2 FQGNSA. The CDR3 has 13 residues. The ends were cut back, 4 bases at V and 11 bases at J, with 12 bases in the middle. The CDR3 spells CASSSTDITPLHF. In DNA, the CDR3 is TGTGCCAGCAGCTCCACGGACATAACACCCCTCCACTTT.

This clonotype has a count of ten or more. The chain combines TRBV10-1 with TRBJ2-5; D might be TRBD1 (5 bases). The CDR3 totals 13 residues. From germline, CDR1 is WNHNN and CDR2 SYGVQD (reference sequence). Between the trimmed V and J ends, which lost 2 bases and 6 bases, there was a span of 10 bases. DNA of the CDR3: TGCGCCAGCAGTGAGGCAGGGTCCCAGACCCAGTACTTC. Its protein is CASSEAGSQTQYF.

This clonotype is classed as medium-sized (0.01 to 0.1%). The V and J genes are TRBV15 and TRBJ2-1; 10 nucleotides match TRBD1. Trimming cost V 3 bases and J 7 bases; bases outside gene matches: 6. The CDR3 is 15 residues long. Germline-derived CDR1 and CDR2 are LNHNV and YYDKDF (reference sequence). The CDR3 loop reads CATSSTRDRGNEQFF. The CDR3 DNA is TGTGCCACCAGCAGCACTAGGGACAGGGGAAATGAGCAGTTCTTC.

This clonotype rates as medium-sized (0.01 to 0.1%). V gene TRBV29-1 combines with J gene TRBJ2-1; a weak D match, TRBD2 (6 bases). Trimming took 6 bases from V and 3 from J, leaving 18 bases between them. The germline gives CDR1 SQVTM, CDR2 ANQGSEA. There are 15 residues in the CDR3. The CDR3 nucleotides read TGCAGCGTGCTAGCGACAGTACTCAACTACAATGAGCAGTTCTTC. It yields the protein CSVLATVLNYNEQFF.

This clonotype is labeled medium-sized. The chain recombines TRBV9 with TRBJ1-1; D might be TRBD1 (6 bases). CDR1 and CDR2 (germline): SGDLS, YYNGEE. Trimming pared 4 bases from V and 1 base from J, leaving 11 bases between. The CDR3 is 14 amino acids. The CDR3 DNA follows: TGTGCCAGCAGCACCGAGACAGGGAACACTGAAGCTTTCTTT. Protein sequence: CASSTETGNTEAFF.

This clonotype is medium-sized in the sample. This chain joins TRBV20-1 and TRBJ2-3; 11 nucleotides line up with TRBD2. J gave up 2 bases and V 3 bases, and 4 bases lay outside the gene matches. The CDR3 spans 15 residues. CDR1 and CDR2 from the germline V gene are DFQATT and SNEGSKA (reference sequence). The CDR3 is CSASSTSGATDTQYF. The CDR3 bases are TGCAGTGCTAGTTCGACTAGCGGGGCCACAGATACGCAGTATTTT.

In its sample, this clonotype ranks as medium-sized. This rearrangement joins TRBV6-2 or TRBV6-3 to TRBJ2-7; a weak D match, TRBD2 (5 bases). The CDR3 is made up of 14 amino acids. In germline, CDR1 is MNHEY, CDR2 SVGEGT. V lost 4 bases and J lost 6, with 16 bases in between. This CDR3 reads CASSSLPDEGEQYF. The CDR3 DNA sequence: TGTGCCAGCAGTTCCCTACCCGATGAGGGCGAGCAGTACTTC.

This clonotype was observed at least ten times. One junction end does not reproduce the germline sequence, and a read error may be involved. V is TRBV11-1 and J is TRBJ1-1, with D unresolved. The CDR3 extends over 11 amino acids. The germline V gene has CDR1 SGHAT and CDR2 FQDESV (reference sequence). CDR3 sequence reads: CASRKDTEAFF. The CDR3 nucleotides read TGTGCCAGCCGGAAAGACACCGAAGCTTTCTTT.

This clonotype was counted ten times or more. The chain couples TRBV10-2 to TRBJ1-1; TRBD1 might be the D (5 bases). The germline gives CDR1 WSHSY, CDR2 SAAADI. The CDR3 extends over 15 amino acids. Trimming stripped 2 bases from V and 4 bases from J, with 14 bases between. The chain's CDR3 is CASSEDGQGLTEAFF. The CDR3 coding sequence is TGCGCCAGCAGTGAGGACGGCCAGGGACTCACTGAAGCTTTCTTT.

The V and J genes are TRBV6-2 or TRBV6-3 and TRBJ1-5; D is ambiguous. V lost 4 bases and J 5 bases, leaving 9 bases between the germline ends. CDR1 is MNHEY, CDR2 SVGEGT, per germline. CDR3 length: 13 amino acids. The CDR3 loop reads CASSSHSHQPQHF. In DNA, the CDR3 is TGTGCCAGCAGTTCACACTCCCATCAGCCCCAGCATTTT.

This clonotype is classed as medium-sized. The genes are TRBV7-9 and TRBJ1-2; TRBD1 aligns across 7 bases. Germline V gene data show CDR1 as SEHNR and CDR2 as FQNEAQ (reference sequence). CDR3 length: 15 amino acids. V lost 4 bases to trimming and J lost 2 bases; unmatched junction nucleotides: 7. CDR3 coding DNA: TGTGCCAGCAGCTCTGGTTGGACAGGAAACTATGGCTACACCTTC. Translation: CASSSGWTGNYGYTF.

By sample share, this clonotype is medium-sized (0.01 to 0.1%). V is TRBV4-3 and J is TRBJ2-2; TRBD1 matches at 9 bases. V gave up 4 bases and J gave up 8 bases; unmatched junction bases: 17. This CDR3 spans 18 amino acids. Germline V lookup: CDR1 LGHNA, CDR2 YSLEER. CDR3 residues: CASSPYRAGQGQRGELFF. DNA of the CDR3: TGCGCCAGCAGCCCTTACCGGGCAGGACAGGGGCAACGGGGGGAGCTGTTTTTT.

This clonotype has more than one count but fewer than ten. The chain employs TRBV24-1 and TRBJ2-3; no firm D call. V dropped 0 bases and J dropped 7 bases, with 10 bases sitting between them. The V gene's germline CDR1 is KGHDR and CDR2 SFDVKD. The CDR3 consists of 14 residues. Here the CDR3 reads CATSDLSLPNTQYF. The CDR3 DNA sequence: TGTGCCACCAGTGATTTGTCCCTCCCCAATACGCAGTATTTT.

This clonotype is medium-sized (0.01 to 0.1%). The rearrangement uses TRBV7-9 and TRBJ2-7; 9 bases match TRBD2. The ends lost 7 bases at V and 4 bases at J; junction bases unmatched: 11. This CDR3 has 15 amino acids. Looked up from germline, CDR1 is SEHNR and CDR2 is FQNEAQ (reference sequence). CDR3 in amino acids: CASTNLAGASYEQYF. The CDR3 bases are TGTGCCAGCACCAATTTAGCGGGGGCCTCTTACGAGCAGTACTTC.

By frequency in the sample, this clonotype is medium-sized. The gene calls are TRBV9 and TRBJ1-2; the D is unclear. The CDR3 totals 14 residues. V was pared by 0 bases and J by 8 bases, with 14 bases between. Germline CDR1 SGDLS, CDR2 YYNGEE. CDR3 amino acids: CASSVGGGMGGYTF. In DNA form, the CDR3 reads TGTGCCAGCAGCGTAGGAGGTGGGATGGGAGGCTACACCTTC.